Below are 31 T cell receptor beta chains sequenced from a single sample in a study of shared clonotypes between healthy human individuals. Libraries were prepared by immunoSEQ multiplex PCR; TCRdb keeps only in-frame clonotypes and omits some of them. The sample has more than 450,000 clones; around 79% are singletons. Sequencing was carried out using PBMCs. These receptors came from a woman aged 40 to 50 in good health. Some clones in this sample may be carry-over from other donors' samples.

A few counts support this clone. The chain joins TRBV20-1 to TRBJ2-7; D possibly corresponds to TRBD2 (6 bases). The CDR3 covers 11 residues. V was clipped by 6 bases and J by 4 bases, with 10 bases between them. The germline CDR1 and CDR2 sequences are DFQATT and SNEGSKA (reference sequence). The CDR3 spells CSAGSGYEQYF. The CDR3 DNA reads as TGCAGTGCCGGGAGTGGTTACGAGCAGTACTTC.

The V and J genes are TRBV7-8 and TRBJ2-7; D gene unclear. The germline V and J ends were trimmed by 6 bases and 2 bases, with 8 bases remaining between them. This CDR3 region has 12 residues. Germline V CDR1 and CDR2: SGHVS, FQNEAQ. CDR3 protein: CASRGSAYEQYF. The CDR3 DNA follows: TGTGCCAGCAGGGGAAGTGCCTACGAGCAGTACTTC. The full variable domain, completed using reference TRBV7-8 and TRBJ2-7, is GAGVSQSPRYKVAKRGQDVALRCDPISGHVSLFWYQQALGQGPEFLTYFQNEAQLDKSGLPSDRFFAERPEGSVSTLKIQRTQQEDSAVYLCASRGSAYEQYFGPGTRLTVT.

The rearrangement links TRBV11-3 to TRBJ2-7; 7 nucleotides line up with TRBD1. Germline CDR1 is SGHNT and CDR2 is YENEEA. J was trimmed by 2 bases and V by 6 bases; bases with no gene match: 4. This CDR3 is built from 13 residues. As DNA, the CDR3 is TGTGCCAGCAGTAGGGGGCCGGCCTACGAGCAGTACTTC. It encodes CASSRGPAYEQYF.

The chain uses TRBV10-3 and TRBJ2-7, with TRBD2 identical over 11 bases. Germline CDR1 and CDR2: ENHRY and SYGVKD. V was pared by 10 bases and J by 1 base, with 9 bases of the junction left unmatched. CDR3 length: 15 residues. The DNA of the CDR3 is TGTGCCACCCGGACTAGCGGGCCGGAATCCTACGAGCAGTACTTC. It translates to CATRTSGPESYEQYF.

The chain couples TRBV10-2 to TRBJ2-1; 8 nucleotides match TRBD2. The CDR3 extends over 15 amino acids. CDR1 is WSHSY, CDR2 SAAADI, per germline. The V gene end was trimmed by 6 bases and the J gene end by 2 bases; junction bases not matched to a gene: 6. Written as DNA, the CDR3 is TGCGCCAGCAGGGCACTAGCGGCCCCCTACAATGAGCAGTTCTTC. Translated, it gives CASRALAAPYNEQFF.

The CDR3 reads CASSPLSAGSVTKNIQYF. The CDR3 DNA follows: TGTGCCAGCTCACCCCTCTCCGCGGGAAGTGTGACCAAAAACATTCAGTACTTC. The rearrangement links TRBV18 to TRBJ2-4; TRBD2 might be the D (6 bases). This CDR3 spans 18 amino acids. Between the trimmed V and J ends, which lost 3 bases and 2 bases, there was a span of 20 bases. The germline V gene encodes CDR1 KGHSH and CDR2 LQKENI.

This rearrangement joins TRBV19 to TRBJ2-3, with 7 nucleotides matching TRBD2. The CDR3 spans 16 residues. From germline, CDR1 is LNHDA and CDR2 SQIVND (reference sequence). Trimming at V came to 4 bases and at J to 0 bases, leaving 7 bases not matched to a gene. The CDR3 sequence: CASSNRLATSTDTQYF. DNA of the CDR3: TGTGCCAGTAGTAATCGACTAGCTACTAGCACAGATACGCAGTATTTT.

This sequence joins TRBV27 and TRBJ2-1; D gene uncertain. This CDR3 is 15 amino acids long. Per the germline V gene, CDR1 is MNHEY and CDR2 is SMNVEV (reference sequence). Trimming left V 3 bases short and J 0 bases short, with 9 bases between. CDR3 sequence: CASSFRRSSYNEQFF. CDR3 coding DNA: TGTGCCAGCAGTTTCAGGCGGAGCTCCTACAATGAGCAGTTCTTC.

Notes on this clone: At the DNA level, this CDR3 is encoded by other sequences in the same sample as well. The J gene is TRBJ2-3, the V gene TRBV27, with unresolved D. CDR3 length equals 13 residues. Trimming pared 2 bases from V and 0 bases from J, leaving 3 bases between. CDR1 and CDR2 from the germline V gene are MNHEY and SMNVEV (reference sequence). The CDR3 region is CASSLSSTDTQYF. CDR3 nucleotide sequence: TGTGCCAGCAGTTTAAGTAGCACAGATACGCAGTATTTT.

The rearrangement joins TRBV7-2 to TRBJ2-1; 10 bases are shared with TRBD2. CDR3 length: 15 residues. J lost 7 bases, V lost 2 bases, and 5 bases had no gene match. Germline V CDR1 and CDR2: SGHTA, FQGNSA. The chain's CDR3 is CASSLFGTSENEQFF. In nucleotides, the CDR3 is TGTGCCAGCAGCTTATTCGGGACTAGCGAGAATGAGCAGTTCTTC.

The chain combines TRBV7-9 with TRBJ2-3, with D possibly TRBD2 on 6 matching bases. The CDR3 runs 19 residues. The V gene's germline CDR1 is SEHNR and CDR2 FQNEAQ (reference sequence). The V end was cut by 2 bases, the J end by 6 bases, with 27 bases between. CDR3 in amino acids: CASSLKYTGLPSDSDTQYF. The CDR3 bases are TGTGCCAGCAGCTTAAAGTACACGGGACTTCCCTCTGACAGTGATACGCAGTATTTT.

The rearrangement uses TRBV5-1 and TRBJ2-7; D gene ambiguous. V lost 0 bases to trimming and J lost 3 bases, with 10 bases between them. This CDR3 has 14 amino acids. In germline, CDR1 is SGHRS, CDR2 YFSETQ. The CDR3 coding sequence is TGCGCCAGCAGCTTGGCGCTACAGATCTACGAGCAGTACTTC. Residues: CASSLALQIYEQYF.

The chain uses TRBV6-5 and TRBJ1-5, with TRBD1 as a possible D gene (5 bases). The CDR3 runs to 15 residues. V was shortened by 6 bases and J by 0 bases, with 12 bases between the two germline ends. CDR1 and CDR2 (germline): MNHEY, SVGAGI. The CDR3 loop reads CASSRQPNSNQPQHF. As DNA, the CDR3 is TGTGCCAGCAGCCGACAGCCTAATAGCAATCAGCCCCAGCATTTT.

The chain has TRBV11-3 and TRBJ2-3; D could derive from TRBD1 or TRBD2 (5 bases each). With 5 bases removed from V and 1 base from J, the gap between germline ends came to 13 bases. The germline V gene encodes CDR1 SGHNT and CDR2 YENEEA. The CDR3 loop spans 15 amino acids. The CDR3 coding sequence is TGTGCCAGCAGCGCAACCGGGACCGGCACAGATACGCAGTATTTT. Translation gives CASSATGTGTDTQYF. The variable domain in full, completed from reference TRBV11-3 and TRBJ2-3, reads EAGVVQSPRYKIIEKKQPVAFWCNPISGHNTLYWYLQNLGQGPELLIRYENEEAVDDSQLPKDRFSAERLKGVDSTLKIQPAELGDSAVYLCASSATGTGTDTQYFGPGTRLTVL.

For the CDR3, the DNA is TGCGCCAGCAGCTTGAGGGGGAGGGCCGAACTGTTCTTC. This encodes CASSLRGRAELFF. This chain uses TRBV5-1 with TRBJ2-1, with D tentatively TRBD2 (7 bases). The length of the CDR3 is 13 residues. Trimming cost V 1 base and J 15 bases, with 17 bases left between them. Germline loops: CDR1 SGHRS, CDR2 YFSETQ.

J is TRBJ1-5 and V is TRBV7-9; D might be TRBD1 (6 bases). The V end was cut by 5 bases, the J end by 7 bases, with 18 bases between. Germline CDR1 reads SEHNR; CDR2 reads FQNEAQ (reference sequence). The CDR3 has 15 residues. In nucleotides, the CDR3 is TGTGCCAGCAGCCCCGTCGGGGGGGCAGAACAGCCCCAGCATTTT. Translation: CASSPVGGAEQPQHF.

This clone was counted between two and nine times. The rearrangement joins TRBV2 to TRBJ1-1; D gene unclear. CDR1 is SNHLY, CDR2 FYNNEI, per germline. CDR3 size: 12 residues. Trimming left V 6 bases short and J 4 bases short, with 9 bases between. CDR3 coding DNA: TGTGCCAGCAGGACCCATACCACTGAAGCTTTCTTT. This gives the protein CASRTHTTEAFF.

The chain links TRBV7-9 to TRBJ2-7, with 10 bases fitting TRBD2. Germline V gives CDR1 SEHNR, CDR2 FQNEAQ (reference sequence). After removal of 5 bases from V and 5 bases from J, the junction contained 9 bases not matched to a gene. The length of the CDR3 is 15 residues. Written as DNA, the CDR3 is TGTGCCAGCAGCGCCGGGACTAGCGCGGGCCACGAGCAGTACTTC. Its protein is CASSAGTSAGHEQYF. Combining the CDR3 with reference TRBV7-9 and TRBJ2-7 gives the whole variable domain DTGVSQNPRHKITKRGQNVTFRCDPISEHNRLYWYRQTLGQGPEFLTYFQNEAQLEKSRLLSDRFSAERPKGSFSTLEIQRTEQGDSAMYLCASSAGTSAGHEQYFGPGTRLTVT.

The J gene is TRBJ1-2, the V gene TRBV19; maybe TRBD1 (5 bases). Germline CDR1 LNHDA, CDR2 SQIVND (reference sequence). Trimming left V 9 bases short and J 4 bases short, with 12 bases between. This CDR3 is built from 12 residues. The CDR3 spells CASQGGGYGYTF. The CDR3 coding sequence is TGTGCCAGCCAGGGCGGCGGCTATGGCTACACCTTC.

The chain combines TRBV19 with TRBJ1-1; TRBD1 agrees at 7 bases. This CDR3 has 15 amino acids. Germline-derived CDR1 and CDR2 are LNHDA and SQIVND (reference sequence). With 4 bases clipped from V and 0 bases from J, the junction kept 5 bases outside the gene matches. CDR3 sequence reads: CASSSLGTVNTEAFF. The CDR3 DNA reads as TGTGCCAGTAGTAGCCTCGGGACAGTGAACACTGAAGCTTTCTTT.

The chain couples TRBV5-4 to TRBJ2-5; a possible D gene is TRBD1 (6 bases). Germline CDR1 reads SGHNT; CDR2 reads YYREEE (reference sequence). Trimming removed 4 bases from V and 2 bases from J, with 12 bases in between. CDR3 size: 14 residues. This CDR3 reads CASSGRQGQETQYF. The DNA for the CDR3 is TGTGCCAGCAGCGGCCGCCAGGGGCAAGAGACCCAGTACTTC.

Concerning this clone itself: The sample has other DNA sequences that encode this CDR3 too. The genes are TRBV7-7 and TRBJ2-5; D possibly uses TRBD1 or TRBD2 (6 bases each). V was trimmed by 1 base and J by 2 bases, leaving 11 bases between them. Per germline, CDR1 SSHAT and CDR2 FNYEAQ (reference sequence). This CDR3 region has 15 residues. The CDR3 here is CASSLGGAEQETQYF. The CDR3 coding sequence is TGTGCCAGCAGCTTAGGGGGGGCAGAGCAAGAGACCCAGTACTTC.

The chain has TRBV11-2 and TRBJ2-7; 8 bases line up with TRBD1. J lost 2 bases, V lost 5 bases, and 5 bases had no gene match. This CDR3 has 14 residues. CDR1 is SGHAT and CDR2 is FQNNGV in the germline V gene. The CDR3 nucleotides read TGTGCCAGCAGCGCGGACAGGGTGGCCTACGAGCAGTACTTC. Its translation is CASSADRVAYEQYF.

This chain joins TRBV13 and TRBJ2-7; 9 bases map to TRBD1. Trimming cost V 5 bases and J 1 base; bases outside gene matches: 3. The CDR3 length is 14 residues. Germline V gene lookup returns CDR1 PRHDT and CDR2 FYEKMQ (reference sequence). DNA of the CDR3: TGTGCCAGCAGCCCCGGGACAGGGTCCTACGAGCAGTACTTC. It codes for CASSPGTGSYEQYF.

This clone was seen a handful of times. This chain joins TRBV18 and TRBJ1-1, with D possibly TRBD1 on 5 matching bases. This CDR3 is 13 amino acids long. Germline values: CDR1 KGHSH, CDR2 LQKENI. The V end was cut by 7 bases, the J end by 2 bases, with 11 bases between. This CDR3 reads CASFPTANTEAFF. The CDR3, as DNA: TGTGCCAGCTTTCCGACAGCTAACACTGAAGCTTTCTTT.

CDR3: CASSIVGTRSYEQYF. The CDR3 DNA reads TGTGCCAGTAGTATTGTCGGTACCCGTTCCTACGAGCAGTACTTC. The V gene is TRBV19, the J gene TRBJ2-7, with D hard to call. The CDR3 runs to 15 residues. V was trimmed by 3 bases and J by 1 base, leaving 13 bases between them. Germline values: CDR1 LNHDA, CDR2 SQIVND (reference sequence).

The chain carries TRBV7-8 and TRBJ2-1; D may be TRBD2 (6 bases). With 5 bases removed from V and 6 bases from J, the gap between germline ends came to 14 bases. Germline V gene sequence: CDR1 SGHVS, CDR2 FQNEAQ. The CDR3 spans 14 residues. The DNA for the CDR3 is TGTGCCAGCAGCACGGCAGGAGGGGTCAATGAGCAGTTCTTC. Encoded protein: CASSTAGGVNEQFF.

This clone has a count of ten or more. The J gene is TRBJ2-7, the V gene TRBV4-2; TRBD2 aligns across 14 bases. The length of the CDR3 is 15 residues. V shed 3 bases and J 3 bases; nucleotides not matched to a gene: 1. Per germline, CDR1 LGHNA and CDR2 YNFKEQ. The CDR3 coding sequence is TGTGCCAGCAGCCACGGGACTAGCGGGAGCTACGAGCAGTACTTC. Its protein product is CASSHGTSGSYEQYF.

The chain links TRBV28 to TRBJ2-1, with unresolved D. This CDR3 comprises 12 residues. V gave up 8 bases and J gave up 9 bases, with 14 bases separating them. Germline CDR1 MDHEN, CDR2 SYDVKM. DNA for the CDR3: TGTGCCAGCCCTACCCGATCGGGTGAGCAGTTCTTC. It specifies CASPTRSGEQFF.

This chain connects TRBV6-1 to TRBJ2-7; tentative D call: TRBD1 (6 bases). The V gene lost 6 bases and the J gene lost 6 bases, with 9 bases spanning the gap. This CDR3 has 11 residues. The V gene's germline CDR1 is MNHNS and CDR2 SASEGT. DNA for the CDR3: TGTGCCAGCAGGCAAGGGGGCGAGCAGTACTTC. It encodes CASRQGGEQYF.

The CDR3 loop is CASSFMKEEKKLFF. The DNA of the CDR3 is TGTGCCAGCAGTTTTATGAAGGAAGAGAAAAAACTGTTTTTT. The J gene is TRBJ1-4, the V gene TRBV28; unclear D gene. Trimming shortened V by 3 bases and J by 9 bases, and 14 bases separated the two germline ends. CDR1 and CDR2 (germline): MDHEN, SYDVKM. The CDR3 is 14 residues long.